The clone carrying this T cell receptor (beta chain) was recorded many times. The antigen is unknown. The data stem from a study of blood T cells in healthy people across ages. Whole-study results and caveats: Older individuals had lower TCR beta diversity per million T cells (the decline was roughly linear). Among long-lived donors, naive CD4+ cells were more numerous and diversity higher than in aged donors.

With a J-beta primer mix and a sample-barcoded 5' primer, a second PCR ran about 7 to 11 cycles. The template-switch adaptor was a 5' adaptor with 12 random nucleotides. It tagged each cDNA molecule. TCRdb re-called the 5' RACE reads with MiXCR, one entry per CDR3 protein. The sample has 550,000 to 800,000 distinct CDR3 sequences; around 32% are singletons. V dropped 0 bases and J dropped 8; count of bases not matched to a gene: 11. Germline CDR1 is DFQATT and CDR2 is SNEGSKA (reference sequence). The CDR3 sequence is 16 residues long. The TCR originated in a woman of 80 years or more in good health. The V call is TRBV20-1, the J call TRBJ2-1; 9 bases are shared with TRBD1. Input material: blood. CDR3 region: CSARDPTGGANDEQFF. The CDR3 DNA reads as TGCAGTGCTAGAGATCCTACAGGGGGCGCAAACGATGAGCAGTTCTTC.